This TCR beta chain was observed in a study of T cells in localized non-small cell lung cancer. Study results and caveats: Compared with tumor, uninvolved adjacent lung displayed greater T cell clonality, ranking highest overall. Detection in adjacent lung was observed for a median approximately 52 of the top 100 tumor clones.

The method was immunoSEQ multiplex PCR; TCRdb's version includes in-frame clones alone and lacks a portion of them. This table has 7,500 to 8,500 clones, 87% appearing once. In regard to this clone: Its specificity is not known.

Deletions cut 1 base from V and 9 bases from J, with 19 bases between. Germline V gives CDR1 SEHNR, CDR2 FQNEAQ (reference sequence). The CDR3 is 16 amino acids. This rearrangement joins TRBV7-9 to TRBJ2-1; D may be TRBD1 (5 bases). This receptor was identified in a male donor at least 60 years old with stage III lung adenocarcinoma. The sample here was peripheral blood, taken before any cancer treatment. The CDR3 protein is CASSLGRGPGWTEQFF. Here the CDR3 DNA reads TGTGCCAGCAGCTTAGGTAGGGGCCCTGGGTGGACTGAGCAGTTCTTC.